The 3 T cell receptor beta chains listed next were all sequenced from one sample in a study of control samples from healthy donors and cancer patients. Profiling relied on immunoSEQ multiplex PCR, and the TCRdb table lists in-frame clones only, not all of them. The repertoire shows 150,000 to 200,000 clones; the top ten hold around 2%. The sample comprised blood. The receptors come from a woman in her 30s in good health.

This chain links TRBV24-1 with TRBJ2-7; 10 positions agree with TRBD1. Germline V CDR1 and CDR2: KGHDR, SFDVKD. The CDR3 has 15 residues. Trimming cost V 3 bases and J 3 bases; bases outside gene matches: 4. The CDR3 spells CATSDTDRGGYEQYF. The CDR3 bases are TGTGCCACCAGTGATACGGACAGGGGGGGCTACGAGCAGTACTTC.

The chain has TRBV29-1 and TRBJ1-2, with D unresolved. The germline V and J ends were trimmed by 6 bases and 5 bases, with 16 bases remaining between them. In germline, CDR1 is SQVTM, CDR2 ANQGSEA. The CDR3 spans 13 residues. The CDR3 coding sequence is TGCAGCGTCCGGGGAACGTCTGGGTATGGCTACACCTTC. Translated: CSVRGTSGYGYTF. The full variable domain, completed using reference TRBV29-1 and TRBJ1-2, is SAVISQKPSRDICQRGTSLTIQCQVDSQVTMMFWYRQQPGQSLTLIATANQGSEATYESGFVIDKFPISRPNLTFSTLTVSNMSPEDSSIYLCSVRGTSGYGYTFGSGTRLTVV.

The chain is built from TRBV24-1 and TRBJ1-5; TRBD1 is a possible D gene (6 bases). The CDR3 runs 14 residues. Trimming took 4 bases from V and 3 from J, leaving 9 bases between them. From germline, CDR1 is KGHDR and CDR2 SFDVKD. The CDR3 loop reads CATSEGGYNQPQHF. The DNA for the CDR3 is TGTGCCACCAGTGAAGGGGGTTACAATCAGCCCCAGCATTTT.